Reported below is one T cell receptor beta chain. This entry belongs to a study of blood T cell repertoires in COVID-19. Across the study: Researchers got acute and convalescent COVID-19 samples from the United States, Italy and Spain.

Those enrolled, adults aged about 18 to 89 years, came from around 25 US areas. The germline CDR1 and CDR2 sequences are KGHSH and LQKENI. V lost 3 bases and J lost 5, with 19 bases in between. The CDR3 has 17 amino acids. Clones were read by immunoSEQ multiplex PCR, and TCRdb kept only the in-frame ones, dropping some. The sample has about 190,000 clones; approximately 84% are singletons. The sequence came from a woman between 25 and 40 years old who had recovered from COVID-19. The V call is TRBV18, the J call TRBJ2-2, with D maybe TRBD1 (6 bases). Sequencing was performed on PBMCs or T cells enriched from blood (not recorded which). In DNA form, the CDR3 reads TGTGCCAGCTCACCTCGCTTCTTACAGGGAAGTACCGGGGAGCTGTTTTTT. Translation: CASSPRFLQGSTGELFF.